The clone carrying this T cell receptor beta chain has just one count. TCRdb keeps only in-frame clones here, not all; method: immunoSEQ multiplex PCR. The data hold roughly 150,000 clones, with 90% observed a single time. This record comes from a study of T cell responses to AZD1222 COVID-19 vaccine. Study-wide context: Pooling covered second doses at about 4 or about 12 weeks.

V shed 0 bases and J 1 base; nucleotides not matched to a gene: 5. Per germline, CDR1 SGHDT and CDR2 YYEEEE. The CDR3 has 17 residues. This sequence was found in an adult in good health. The V call is TRBV5-6, the J call TRBJ2-5, with 11 bases fitting TRBD2. Sequenced material: peripheral blood, taken on day 0 of AZD1222 vaccination. CDR3 loop: CASSLGLAGIPQETQYF. The CDR3 DNA reads as TGTGCCAGCAGCTTGGGACTAGCGGGAATCCCCCAAGAGACCCAGTACTTC.